The source of this T cell receptor beta chain is a study of siplizumab effects on memory and regulatory T cells. Only in-frame clones appear in the TCRdb table, and some are missing; sequencing was by immunoSEQ multiplex PCR. The sample consists of more than 85,000 clones, approximately 94% of them appearing once. The sequence was obtained from a human donor in good health. Sequencing was done on a sample of Tregs sorted from blood.

The CDR3 loop is CASKFIAGVETQYF. CDR3 in DNA: TGTGCCAGCAAGTTCATTGCGGGGGTAGAGACCCAGTACTTC. The chain is built from TRBV6-1 and TRBJ2-5, with 7 bases aligning to TRBD2. The CDR3 length is 14 residues. From germline, CDR1 is MNHNS and CDR2 SASEGT. With V trimmed by 7 bases and J by 4 bases, 9 bases remained unmatched.